Listed below are T cell receptor beta chains from one sample, sequenced in a study of regulatory T cells in long-lasting Graves disease. A single record per CDR3 protein comes from TCRdb applying MiXCR to the multiplex PCR reads. The table includes 400,000 to 500,000 distinct CDR3 sequences, roughly a fifth detected once. This material consisted of peripheral blood mononuclear cells (PBMCs), taken when the disease was refractory, from a patient treated with antithyroid drugs. The receptors derive from a female donor with Graves disease. Both conserved end residues are part of each CDR3. A D gene is named only where the DNA matches it firmly. Some rows have no size entry. The others give once, few or many, or a class for an expanded clone.

CDR3aa: CASSLRESDEQYF
CDR3nt: TGCGCCAGCAGCTTGAGGGAAAGCGACGAGCAGTACTTC
abundance: many
j_gene: TRBJ2-7
v_gene: TRBV5-1
d_gene: NA

CDR3aa: CASRRDRASYEQYF
CDR3nt: TGTGCCAGCAGAAGGGACAGGGCCTCCTACGAGCAGTACTTC
abundance: NA
j_gene: TRBJ2-7
v_gene: TRBV27
d_gene: TRBD1

CDR3aa: CASSTPGTGNTIYF
CDR3nt: TGTGCCAGCAGTACCCCGGGGACTGGAAACACCATATATTTT
abundance: NA
j_gene: TRBJ1-3
v_gene: TRBV6-2/TRBV6-3
d_gene: NA

CDR3aa: CASSIGLSGYTF
CDR3nt: TGTGCCAGCAGCATCGGGCTAAGTGGCTACACCTTC
abundance: many
j_gene: TRBJ1-2
v_gene: TRBV7-2
d_gene: NA

CDR3aa: CASSRGSTGDQPQHF
CDR3nt: TGTGCCAGCAGCCGAGGAAGTACAGGGGATCAGCCCCAGCATTTT
abundance: many
j_gene: TRBJ1-5
v_gene: TRBV7-2
d_gene: TRBD1

CDR3aa: CASSPLPYSNQPQHF
CDR3nt: TGTGCCAGTAGTCCCCTCCCGTATAGCAATCAGCCCCAGCATTTT
abundance: few
j_gene: TRBJ1-5
v_gene: TRBV19
d_gene: NA

CDR3aa: CASSQEGQGYQPQHF
CDR3nt: TGCGCCAGCAGCCAAGAAGGACAGGGCTATCAGCCCCAGCATTTT
abundance: NA
j_gene: TRBJ1-5
v_gene: TRBV4-1
d_gene: TRBD1

CDR3aa: CASSAGTEYEQYF
CDR3nt: TGTGCCAGCAGCGCCGGGACAGAGTACGAGCAGTACTTC
abundance: few
j_gene: TRBJ2-7
v_gene: TRBV7-9
d_gene: TRBD1

CDR3aa: CASSVSGIFYEQYF
CDR3nt: TGTGCCAGCAGCGTGAGCGGGATCTTCTACGAGCAGTACTTC
abundance: NA
j_gene: TRBJ2-7
v_gene: TRBV9
d_gene: TRBD2

CDR3aa: CASSQGTGEETQYF
CDR3nt: TGTGCCAGCAGCCAAGGAACAGGAGAAGAGACCCAGTACTTC
abundance: few
j_gene: TRBJ2-5
v_gene: TRBV4-2
d_gene: NA

CDR3aa: CASSLESAGDEKLFF
CDR3nt: TGTGCCAGCAGTTTGGAGTCGGCGGGCGATGAAAAACTGTTTTTT
abundance: many
j_gene: TRBJ1-4
v_gene: TRBV28
d_gene: NA

CDR3aa: CASSVGGRGETQYF
CDR3nt: TGTGCCAGCAGCGTTGGCGGGAGGGGAGAGACCCAGTACTTC
abundance: NA
j_gene: TRBJ2-5
v_gene: TRBV9
d_gene: TRBD2

CDR3aa: CASSLMNRDGTYEQYF
CDR3nt: TGCGCCAGCAGTTTGATGAACCGGGACGGGACCTACGAGCAGTACTTC
abundance: few
j_gene: TRBJ2-7
v_gene: TRBV5-1
d_gene: NA

CDR3aa: CASSNDREGWETQYF
CDR3nt: TGTGCCAGCAGCAACGACCGGGAGGGCTGGGAGACCCAGTACTTC
abundance: once
j_gene: TRBJ2-5
v_gene: TRBV11-3
d_gene: TRBD2

CDR3aa: CASSPWPSGYYEQYF
CDR3nt: TGTGCCAGCAGCCCCTGGCCGAGCGGATACTACGAGCAGTACTTC
abundance: few
j_gene: TRBJ2-7
v_gene: TRBV7-9
d_gene: NA